This T cell receptor (beta chain) derives from a study of human CD8 memory T cell subsets. Overall study results and limits: Estimated Chao1 values suggested that diversity was greater among stem-like memory T cells than among precursor exhausted T cells. T cell repertoires from the stem-like memory and precursor exhausted subsets showed minimal mutual overlap.

UMI-labeled 5' RACE was used to make TCR beta libraries. Following a re-call of the 5' RACE reads, TCRdb has one entry per CDR3 protein and lacks DNA. The specimen's table records more than 10,000 distinct CDR3 sequences. Notes on this clonotype: The antigen is unknown.

The germline V gene encodes CDR1 MGHRA and CDR2 YSYEKL. This CDR3 comprises 16 residues. The chain recombines TRBV4-1 with TRBJ2-7; the D call from TCRdb, TRBD1, cannot be confirmed without DNA. The clonotype comes from a human donor in good health. Sequences were obtained from CD8+ stem-like memory T cells (TSCM and TCM) sorted from PBMCs. Subset denoted: stem-like memory CD8 T cells (TSTEM), CCR7+ PD-1- TIGIT-. CDR3 sequence: CASSQDMTGMVYEQYF.